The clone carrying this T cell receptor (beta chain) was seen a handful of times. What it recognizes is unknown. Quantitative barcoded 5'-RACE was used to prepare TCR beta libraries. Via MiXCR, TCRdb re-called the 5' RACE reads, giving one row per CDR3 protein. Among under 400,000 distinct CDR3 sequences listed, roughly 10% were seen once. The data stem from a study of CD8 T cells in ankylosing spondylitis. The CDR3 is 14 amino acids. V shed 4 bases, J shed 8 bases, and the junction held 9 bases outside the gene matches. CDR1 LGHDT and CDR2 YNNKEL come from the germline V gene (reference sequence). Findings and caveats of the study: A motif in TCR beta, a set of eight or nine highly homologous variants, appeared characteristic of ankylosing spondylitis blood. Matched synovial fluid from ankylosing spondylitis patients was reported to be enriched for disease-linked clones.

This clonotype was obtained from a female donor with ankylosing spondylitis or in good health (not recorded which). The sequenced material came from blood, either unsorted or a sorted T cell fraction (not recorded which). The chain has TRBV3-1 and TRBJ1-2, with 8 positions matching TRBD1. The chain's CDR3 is CASSPRTGTNGYTF. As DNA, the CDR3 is TGTGCCAGCAGCCCACGGACAGGGACCAACGGCTACACCTTC. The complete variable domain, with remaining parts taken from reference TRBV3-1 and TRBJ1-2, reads DTAVSQTPKYLVTQMGNDKSIKCEQNLGHDTMYWYKQDSKKFLKIMFSYNNKELIINETVPNRFSPKSPDKAHLNLHINSLELGDSAVYFCASSPRTGTNGYTFGSGTRLTVV.